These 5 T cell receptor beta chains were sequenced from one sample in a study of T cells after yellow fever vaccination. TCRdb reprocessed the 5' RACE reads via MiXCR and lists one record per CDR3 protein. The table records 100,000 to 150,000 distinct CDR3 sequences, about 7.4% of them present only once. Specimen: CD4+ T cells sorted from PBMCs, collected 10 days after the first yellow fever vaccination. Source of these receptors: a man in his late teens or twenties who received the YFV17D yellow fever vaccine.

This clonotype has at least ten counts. CDR3 amino acids: CASRTGTGYEQYF. DNA of the CDR3: TGTGCCAGCAGAACCGGGACAGGTTACGAGCAGTACTTC. The chain links TRBV12-3 or TRBV12-4 to TRBJ2-7; 8 positions agree with TRBD1. Trimming at V came to 6 bases and at J to 4 bases, leaving 5 bases not matched to a gene. The CDR3 spans 13 residues.

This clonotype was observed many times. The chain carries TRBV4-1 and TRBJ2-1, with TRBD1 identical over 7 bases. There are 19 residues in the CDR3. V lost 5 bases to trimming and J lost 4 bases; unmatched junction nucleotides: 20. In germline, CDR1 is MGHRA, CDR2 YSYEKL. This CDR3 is CASSGHRVRGPGGYNEQFF. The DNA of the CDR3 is TGCGCCAGCAGCGGGCACAGGGTTAGAGGGCCAGGGGGATACAATGAGCAGTTCTTC.

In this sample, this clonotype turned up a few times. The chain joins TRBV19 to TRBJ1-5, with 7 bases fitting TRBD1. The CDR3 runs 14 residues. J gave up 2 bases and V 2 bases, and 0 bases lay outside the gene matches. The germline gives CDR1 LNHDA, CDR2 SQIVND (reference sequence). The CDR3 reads CASSITGGNQPQHF. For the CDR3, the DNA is TGTGCCAGTAGTATAACAGGGGGCAATCAGCCCCAGCATTTT.

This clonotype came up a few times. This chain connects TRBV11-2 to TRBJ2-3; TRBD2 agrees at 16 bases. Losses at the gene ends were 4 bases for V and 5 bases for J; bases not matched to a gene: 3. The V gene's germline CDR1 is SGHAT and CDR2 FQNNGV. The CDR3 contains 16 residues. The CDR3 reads CASSSGLAGGGDTQYF. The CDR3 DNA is TGTGCCAGCAGCTCGGGACTAGCGGGGGGGGGAGATACGCAGTATTTT.

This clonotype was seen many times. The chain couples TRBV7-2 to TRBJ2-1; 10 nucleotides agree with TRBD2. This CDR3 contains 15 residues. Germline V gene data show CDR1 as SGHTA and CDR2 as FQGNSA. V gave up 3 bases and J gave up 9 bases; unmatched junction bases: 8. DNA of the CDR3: TGTGCCAGCAGCTTCCCAGCGGGGGGGCTTGGTGAGCAGTTCTTC. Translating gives CASSFPAGGLGEQFF. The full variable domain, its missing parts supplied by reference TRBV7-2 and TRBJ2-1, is GAGVSQSPSNKVTEKGKDVELRCDPISGHTALYWYRQSLGQGLEFLIYFQGNSAPDKSGLPSDRFSAERTGGSVSTLTIQRTQQEDSAVYLCASSFPAGGLGEQFFGPGTRLTVL.